This TCR beta chain was retrieved from a study of shared clonotypes between healthy human individuals. Study findings and constraints: Few donors restricted represented genetic and exposure-history diversity.

Every subset had its genomic DNA shared out evenly among several immunoSEQ plates. Sequencing of unsorted PBMC DNA was carried out using ten immunoSEQ deep assay plates. Profiled with immunoSEQ multiplex PCR; TCRdb holds only in-frame clones, not every one. This table has around 500,000 clones, approximately 82% appearing once. Concerning this clone: Its antigen is currently unknown.

The length of the CDR3 is 15 residues. Sequencing used PBMCs. This receptor was identified in a woman aged 40 to 50 in good health. Some clones in this sample may be carry-over from other donors' samples. The J gene is TRBJ2-3, the V gene TRBV21-1. TRBV21-1 is a recognized pseudogene. CDR3 bases: TGTGCCAGCAGCAAAGTTCCGGGGCTCACAGATACGCAGTATTTT. The encoded protein is CASSKVPGLTDTQYF.